This is a list of T cell receptor beta chains from one sample in a study of T cell responses to AZD1222 COVID-19 vaccine. Method: immunoSEQ multiplex PCR; TCRdb's copy keeps in-frame clones and lacks some. The data hold tens of thousands of clones, with over 60% observed a single time. The sample in question was peripheral blood, obtained 28 days after the second AZD1222 dose. The receptors stem from an adult who received the AZD1222 COVID-19 vaccine. CDR3s include the opening cysteine and the closing phenylalanine or tryptophan. The order of the fields is clone size, D gene, V gene, J gene, CDR3 protein, CDR3 DNA. The D gene is left open where the match is weak. Where a row states a size, it is once, few, many or the class of an expanded clone; other rows omit it.

abundance: NA
d_gene: TRBD2
v_gene: TRBV7-9
j_gene: TRBJ2-3
CDR3aa: CASSPSGGTDTQYF
CDR3nt: TGTGCCAGCAGCCCTAGCGGGGGCACAGATACGCAGTATTTT

abundance: NA
d_gene: TRBD1
v_gene: TRBV4-3
j_gene: TRBJ1-6
CDR3aa: CASSLYEGAGENSPLHF
CDR3nt: TGCGCCAGCAGCCTTTACGAGGGGGCAGGGGAGAATTCACCCCTCCACTTT

abundance: NA
d_gene: TRBD1
v_gene: TRBV7-8
j_gene: TRBJ1-2
CDR3aa: CASSLIATGNGYTF
CDR3nt: TGTGCCAGCAGCTTAATCGCGACAGGGAATGGCTACACCTTC

abundance: NA
d_gene: TRBD1
v_gene: TRBV19
j_gene: TRBJ2-7
CDR3aa: CASSPGTGAYEQYF
CDR3nt: TGTGCCAGTAGTCCAGGGACAGGGGCCTACGAGCAGTACTTC

abundance: NA
d_gene: TRBD2
v_gene: TRBV28
j_gene: TRBJ2-1
CDR3aa: CASSGGRQSEQFF
CDR3nt: TGTGCCAGCAGCGGCGGGAGGCAGAGTGAGCAGTTCTTC

abundance: NA
d_gene: TRBD2
v_gene: TRBV13
j_gene: TRBJ2-1
CDR3aa: CASSQGTSGRGSYNEQFF
CDR3nt: TGTGCCAGCAGCCAGGGGACTAGCGGGAGGGGGTCCTACAATGAGCAGTTCTTC

abundance: NA
d_gene: NA
v_gene: TRBV19
j_gene: TRBJ1-5
CDR3aa: CASRDTFSNQPQHF
CDR3nt: TGTGCCAGTAGGGACACTTTTAGCAATCAGCCCCAGCATTTT

abundance: NA
d_gene: TRBD2
v_gene: TRBV7-6
j_gene: TRBJ2-1
CDR3aa: CASSLERGGYNEQFF
CDR3nt: TGTGCCAGCAGCTTAGAACGGGGGGGGTACAATGAGCAGTTCTTC

abundance: NA
d_gene: NA
v_gene: TRBV30
j_gene: TRBJ2-5
CDR3aa: CAWSASRRETQYF
CDR3nt: TGTGCCTGGAGCGCGAGCAGGAGGGAGACCCAGTACTTC

abundance: NA
d_gene: NA
v_gene: TRBV24-1
j_gene: TRBJ2-3
CDR3aa: CATSAWGDTQYF
CDR3nt: TGTGCCACCAGTGCCTGGGGGGATACGCAGTATTTT

abundance: NA
d_gene: NA
v_gene: TRBV6-6
j_gene: TRBJ1-6
CDR3aa: CASSTGSNSPLHF
CDR3nt: TGTGCCAGCAGTACAGGGTCTAATTCACCCCTCCACTTT

abundance: NA
d_gene: TRBD2
v_gene: TRBV5-4
j_gene: TRBJ2-1
CDR3aa: CASSLGRGDYNEQFF
CDR3nt: TGTGCCAGCAGCTTGGGGCGGGGGGATTACAATGAGCAGTTCTTC

abundance: once
d_gene: TRBD1
v_gene: TRBV5-4
j_gene: TRBJ2-1
CDR3aa: CASSFGTGGPNEQFF
CDR3nt: TGTGCCAGCAGCTTTGGGACAGGGGGCCCCAATGAGCAGTTCTTC

abundance: NA
d_gene: NA
v_gene: TRBV2
j_gene: TRBJ1-2
CDR3aa: CATPRPNPGYTF
CDR3nt: TGTGCCACCCCTCGGCCTAATCCTGGCTACACCTTC

abundance: NA
d_gene: NA
v_gene: TRBV28
j_gene: TRBJ2-7
CDR3aa: CASSLAASGSYEQYF
CDR3nt: TGTGCCAGCAGTTTGGCGGCTTCTGGCTCCTACGAGCAGTACTTC

abundance: NA
d_gene: TRBD2
v_gene: TRBV30
j_gene: TRBJ2-3
CDR3aa: CAWSKGLAGGADTQYF
CDR3nt: TGTGCCTGGAGTAAGGGACTAGCGGGAGGCGCAGATACGCAGTATTTT

abundance: NA
d_gene: TRBD2
v_gene: TRBV2
j_gene: TRBJ2-3
CDR3aa: CASSKGLVTDTQYF
CDR3nt: TGTGCCAGCAGTAAGGGACTAGTCACAGATACGCAGTATTTT

abundance: NA
d_gene: TRBD1
v_gene: TRBV28
j_gene: TRBJ2-1
CDR3aa: CASSTWTGGPEQFF
CDR3nt: TGTGCCAGCAGTACGTGGACAGGTGGGCCTGAGCAGTTCTTC

abundance: NA
d_gene: TRBD2
v_gene: TRBV2
j_gene: TRBJ2-7
CDR3aa: CASNPGLTHEQYF
CDR3nt: TGTGCCAGCAATCCGGGACTAACCCACGAGCAGTACTTC

abundance: NA
d_gene: NA
v_gene: TRBV18
j_gene: TRBJ1-1
CDR3aa: CASSPELMTENTEAFF
CDR3nt: TGTGCCAGCTCACCCGAACTAATGACAGAGAACACTGAAGCTTTCTTT

abundance: NA
d_gene: TRBD1
v_gene: TRBV7-9
j_gene: TRBJ2-5
CDR3aa: CASSGDRGGETQYF
CDR3nt: TGTGCCAGCAGCGGGGACAGGGGGGGAGAGACCCAGTACTTC

abundance: NA
d_gene: NA
v_gene: TRBV5-1
j_gene: TRBJ1-2
CDR3aa: CASSLDRPHNYGYTF
CDR3nt: TGCGCCAGCAGCTTGGACAGGCCACATAACTATGGCTACACCTTC

abundance: few
d_gene: NA
v_gene: TRBV2
j_gene: TRBJ2-7
CDR3aa: CASSELGPDTYEQYF
CDR3nt: TGTGCCAGCAGTGAACTCGGACCAGACACCTACGAGCAGTACTTC

abundance: NA
d_gene: TRBD1
v_gene: TRBV18
j_gene: TRBJ1-1
CDR3aa: CASSPTGTGVNTEAFF
CDR3nt: TGTGCCAGCTCACCCACAGGGACAGGGGTGAACACTGAAGCTTTCTTT

abundance: NA
d_gene: TRBD1
v_gene: TRBV5-1
j_gene: TRBJ2-7
CDR3aa: CASSWRGTDYEQYF
CDR3nt: TGCGCCAGCAGCTGGCGAGGGACAGACTACGAGCAGTACTTC

abundance: NA
d_gene: TRBD1
v_gene: TRBV27
j_gene: TRBJ2-6
CDR3aa: CASSGTASSSGANVLTF
CDR3nt: TGTGCCAGCAGTGGGACAGCAAGCAGCTCTGGGGCCAACGTCCTGACTTTC

abundance: once
d_gene: NA
v_gene: TRBV28
j_gene: TRBJ1-5
CDR3aa: CASSFPYQQPQHF
CDR3nt: TGTGCCAGCAGTTTCCCCTACCAACAGCCCCAGCATTTT

abundance: NA
d_gene: TRBD2
v_gene: TRBV11-3
j_gene: TRBJ2-2
CDR3aa: CASSPRLAGKTGELFF
CDR3nt: TGTGCCAGCAGCCCCAGACTAGCGGGAAAAACCGGGGAGCTGTTTTTT

abundance: NA
d_gene: NA
v_gene: TRBV7-2
j_gene: TRBJ1-6
CDR3aa: CASSLDSDSPLHF
CDR3nt: TGTGCCAGCAGCTTAGATAGCGATTCACCCCTCCACTTT

abundance: NA
d_gene: NA
v_gene: TRBV6-5
j_gene: TRBJ2-7
CDR3aa: CASSYSTIGEQYF
CDR3nt: TGTGCCAGCAGTTACTCGACTATAGGAGAGCAGTACTTC

abundance: NA
d_gene: TRBD1
v_gene: TRBV2
j_gene: TRBJ1-2
CDR3aa: CAASKSGQSYGYTF
CDR3nt: TGTGCCGCATCGAAATCGGGACAGAGCTATGGCTACACCTTC

abundance: few
d_gene: TRBD2
v_gene: TRBV7-9
j_gene: TRBJ2-3
CDR3aa: CASSLGVAGARTDTQYF
CDR3nt: TGTGCCAGCAGCTTAGGGGTAGCGGGGGCCCGCACAGATACGCAGTATTTT

abundance: NA
d_gene: NA
v_gene: TRBV3-1/TRBV3-2
j_gene: TRBJ2-1
CDR3aa: CASSRQVSSSRGDEQFF
CDR3nt: TGTGCCAGCAGTCGCCAAGTAAGCTCTTCTCGGGGCGATGAGCAGTTCTTC

abundance: NA
d_gene: NA
v_gene: TRBV16
j_gene: TRBJ2-7
CDR3aa: CASSELGWEQYF
CDR3nt: TGTGCCAGCAGCGAATTGGGTTGGGAGCAGTACTTC

abundance: NA
d_gene: NA
v_gene: TRBV19
j_gene: TRBJ2-2
CDR3aa: CASSIAYNQPGELFF
CDR3nt: TGTGCCAGTAGTATAGCTTACAACCAACCCGGGGAGCTGTTTTTT

abundance: NA
d_gene: TRBD2
v_gene: TRBV5-6
j_gene: TRBJ2-3
CDR3aa: CASSRGGAYPGTDTQYF
CDR3nt: TGTGCCAGCAGCCGCGGGGGGGCCTATCCGGGCACAGATACGCAGTATTTT

abundance: NA
d_gene: TRBD1
v_gene: TRBV6-5
j_gene: TRBJ1-1
CDR3aa: CASSYSATGGTEAFF
CDR3nt: TGTGCCAGCAGTTACTCGGCGACAGGGGGCACTGAAGCTTTCTTT

abundance: NA
d_gene: NA
v_gene: TRBV11-3
j_gene: TRBJ2-2
CDR3aa: CASSFGTTNTGELFF
CDR3nt: TGTGCCAGCAGCTTTGGGACCACGAACACCGGGGAGCTGTTTTTT

abundance: NA
d_gene: NA
v_gene: TRBV20-1
j_gene: TRBJ2-7
CDR3aa: CSASSDLNIYEQYF
CDR3nt: TGCAGTGCTAGTAGCGACTTAAATATCTACGAGCAGTACTTC

abundance: few
d_gene: NA
v_gene: TRBV21-1
j_gene: TRBJ1-1
CDR3aa: CASSSPRVRPLEEDTEAFF
CDR3nt: TGTGCCAGCAGCAGCCCCAGGGTAAGGCCGCTGGAAGAGGACACTGAAGCTTTCTTT

abundance: NA
d_gene: NA
v_gene: TRBV6-5
j_gene: TRBJ2-2
CDR3aa: CASSPRVTTGELFF
CDR3nt: TGTGCCAGCAGTCCCAGGGTAACCACCGGGGAGCTGTTTTTT

abundance: NA
d_gene: NA
v_gene: TRBV9
j_gene: TRBJ1-6
CDR3aa: CASSVDPGINSPLHF
CDR3nt: TGTGCCAGCAGCGTAGACCCAGGGATCAACTCACCCCTCCACTTT

abundance: NA
d_gene: NA
v_gene: TRBV10-3
j_gene: TRBJ2-7
CDR3aa: CAISEFSSDSSYEQYF
CDR3nt: TGTGCCATCAGTGAGTTTAGTAGCGACAGTTCCTACGAGCAGTACTTC

abundance: NA
d_gene: NA
v_gene: TRBV19
j_gene: TRBJ2-1
CDR3aa: CASSIPGAWGEQFF
CDR3nt: TGTGCCAGTAGTATACCAGGGGCCTGGGGTGAGCAGTTCTTC

abundance: NA
d_gene: TRBD1
v_gene: TRBV18
j_gene: TRBJ1-4
CDR3aa: CASSPTTGYDEKLFF
CDR3nt: TGTGCCAGCTCACCTACGACAGGGTACGACGAAAAACTGTTTTTT

abundance: NA
d_gene: NA
v_gene: TRBV29-1
j_gene: TRBJ1-4
CDR3aa: CSVELFGKLFF
CDR3nt: TGCAGCGTTGAGCTGTTCGGAAAACTGTTTTTT

abundance: NA
d_gene: NA
v_gene: TRBV10-2
j_gene: TRBJ2-1
CDR3aa: CASETSSRVGEQFF
CDR3nt: TGCGCCAGCGAAACTAGCTCCAGGGTCGGAGAGCAGTTCTTC

abundance: few
d_gene: NA
v_gene: TRBV30
j_gene: TRBJ2-2
CDR3aa: CAQTRGVELFF
CDR3nt: TGTGCCCAAACCCGCGGTGTGGAGCTGTTTTTT

abundance: few
d_gene: NA
v_gene: TRBV6-5
j_gene: TRBJ2-7
CDR3aa: CASSYSEVGVYEQYF
CDR3nt: TGTGCCAGCAGTTACTCAGAAGTAGGCGTCTACGAGCAGTACTTC

abundance: NA
d_gene: NA
v_gene: TRBV3-1/TRBV3-2
j_gene: TRBJ2-7
CDR3aa: CASSQVPDSYEQYF
CDR3nt: TGTGCCAGCAGCCAAGTCCCAGACTCCTACGAGCAGTACTTC

abundance: NA
d_gene: NA
v_gene: TRBV6-5
j_gene: TRBJ2-3
CDR3aa: CASGKGRGEDTQYF
CDR3nt: TGTGCCAGCGGGAAGGGTAGAGGGGAAGATACGCAGTATTTT

abundance: NA
d_gene: TRBD2
v_gene: TRBV4-3
j_gene: TRBJ2-1
CDR3aa: CASSRGLVAYNEQFF
CDR3nt: TGCGCCAGCAGCCGAGGACTAGTTGCTTACAATGAGCAGTTCTTC

abundance: NA
d_gene: TRBD1
v_gene: TRBV6-5
j_gene: TRBJ2-5
CDR3aa: CASSYSSPGGQETQYF
CDR3nt: TGTGCCAGCAGTTACTCGAGTCCAGGGGGACAAGAGACCCAGTACTTC

abundance: NA
d_gene: NA
v_gene: TRBV28
j_gene: TRBJ2-7
CDR3aa: CASSSPGGAYEQYF
CDR3nt: TGTGCCAGCAGTTCCCCCGGCGGGGCCTACGAGCAGTACTTC

abundance: NA
d_gene: TRBD2
v_gene: TRBV6-6
j_gene: TRBJ2-3
CDR3aa: CASSSVAGGRDTQYF
CDR3nt: TGTGCCAGCAGTTCGGTAGCGGGGGGGCGGGATACGCAGTATTTT

abundance: NA
d_gene: NA
v_gene: TRBV5-1
j_gene: TRBJ2-2
CDR3aa: CASSLAGNTGELFF
CDR3nt: TGCGCCAGCAGCTTGGCGGGAAACACCGGGGAGCTGTTTTTT

abundance: once
d_gene: NA
v_gene: TRBV19
j_gene: TRBJ1-6
CDR3aa: CASSNRQLASPLHF
CDR3nt: TGTGCCAGTTCTAACCGACAATTGGCTTCACCCCTCCACTTT

abundance: NA
d_gene: NA
v_gene: TRBV7-3
j_gene: TRBJ1-2
CDR3aa: CASSSGPGGTDGYTF
CDR3nt: TGTGCCAGCAGCTCGGGTCCGGGTGGGACCGATGGCTACACCTTC

abundance: NA
d_gene: NA
v_gene: TRBV5-4
j_gene: TRBJ2-7
CDR3aa: CASSSGGGVSGYEQYF
CDR3nt: TGTGCCAGCAGCTCTGGAGGAGGGGTAAGCGGCTACGAGCAGTACTTC